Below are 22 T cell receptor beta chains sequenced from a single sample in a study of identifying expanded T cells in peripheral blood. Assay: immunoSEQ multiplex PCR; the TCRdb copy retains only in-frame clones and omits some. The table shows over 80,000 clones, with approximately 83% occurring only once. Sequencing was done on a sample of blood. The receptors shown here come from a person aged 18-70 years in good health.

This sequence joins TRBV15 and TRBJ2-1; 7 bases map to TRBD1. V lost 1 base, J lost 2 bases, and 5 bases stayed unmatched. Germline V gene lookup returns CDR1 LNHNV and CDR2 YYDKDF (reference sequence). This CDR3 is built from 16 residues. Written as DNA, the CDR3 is TGTGCCACCAGCAGAGTTCGGCAGGGGGCCTACAATGAGCAGTTCTTC. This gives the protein CATSRVRQGAYNEQFF. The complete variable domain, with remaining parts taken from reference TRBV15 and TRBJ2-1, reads DAMVIQNPRYQVTQFGKPVTLSCSQTLNHNVMYWYQQKSSQAPKLLFHYYDKDFNNEADTPDNFQSRRPNTSFCFLDIRSPGLGDTAMYLCATSRVRQGAYNEQFFGPGTRLTVL.

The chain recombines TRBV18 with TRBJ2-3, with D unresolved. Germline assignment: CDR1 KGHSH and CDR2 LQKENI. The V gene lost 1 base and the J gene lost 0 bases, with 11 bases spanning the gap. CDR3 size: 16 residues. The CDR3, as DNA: TGTGCCAGCTCACCACGGGGTGCCACTAGCACAGATACGCAGTATTTT. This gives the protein CASSPRGATSTDTQYF.

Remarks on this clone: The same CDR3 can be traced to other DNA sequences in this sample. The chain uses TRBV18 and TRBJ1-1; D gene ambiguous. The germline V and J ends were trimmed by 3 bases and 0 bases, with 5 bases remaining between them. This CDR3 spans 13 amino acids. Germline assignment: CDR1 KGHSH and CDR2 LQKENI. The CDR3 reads CASSPGLNTEAFF. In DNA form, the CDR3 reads TGTGCCAGCTCACCCGGCCTGAACACTGAAGCTTTCTTT.

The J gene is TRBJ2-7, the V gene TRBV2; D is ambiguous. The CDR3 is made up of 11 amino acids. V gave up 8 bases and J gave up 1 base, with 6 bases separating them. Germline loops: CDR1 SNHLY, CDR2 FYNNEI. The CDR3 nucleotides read TGTGCCAGCTTCCATTCCTACGAGCAGTACTTC. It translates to CASFHSYEQYF.

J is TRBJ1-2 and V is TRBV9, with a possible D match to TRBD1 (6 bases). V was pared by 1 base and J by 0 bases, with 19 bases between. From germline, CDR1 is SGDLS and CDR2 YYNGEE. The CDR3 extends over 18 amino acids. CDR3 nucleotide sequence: TGTGCCAGCAGCGTACCCCCTCTACCCAGGGGCTCTAACTATGGCTACACCTTC. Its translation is CASSVPPLPRGSNYGYTF. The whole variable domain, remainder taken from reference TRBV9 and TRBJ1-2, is DSGVTQTPKHLITATGQRVTLRCSPRSGDLSVYWYQQSLDQGLQFLIQYYNGEERAKGNILERFSAQQFPDLHSELNLSSLELGDSALYFCASSVPPLPRGSNYGYTFGSGTRLTVV.

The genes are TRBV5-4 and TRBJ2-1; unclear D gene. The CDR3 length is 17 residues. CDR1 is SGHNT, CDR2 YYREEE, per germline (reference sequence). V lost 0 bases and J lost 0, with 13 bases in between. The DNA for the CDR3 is TGTGCCAGCAGCTTGGCCCCCACTTTAGGCTCCTACAATGAGCAGTTCTTC. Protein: CASSLAPTLGSYNEQFF. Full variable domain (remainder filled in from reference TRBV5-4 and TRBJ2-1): ETGVTQSPTHLIKTRGQQVTLRCSSQSGHNTVSWYQQALGQGPQFIFQYYREEENGRGNFPPRFSGLQFPNYSSELNVNALELDDSALYLCASSLAPTLGSYNEQFFGPGTRLTVL.

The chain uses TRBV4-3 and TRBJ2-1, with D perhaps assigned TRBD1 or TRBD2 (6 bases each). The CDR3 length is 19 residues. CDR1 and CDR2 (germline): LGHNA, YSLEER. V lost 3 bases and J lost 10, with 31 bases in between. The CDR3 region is CASSQATRGPETPYSEQFF. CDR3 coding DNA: TGCGCCAGCAGCCAGGCAACCCGGGGGCCGGAAACCCCTTATTCGGAGCAGTTCTTC.

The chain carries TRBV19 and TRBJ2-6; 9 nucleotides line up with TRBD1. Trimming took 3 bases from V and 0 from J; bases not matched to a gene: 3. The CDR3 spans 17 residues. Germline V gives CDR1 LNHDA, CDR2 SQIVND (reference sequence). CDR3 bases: TGTGCCAGTAGTATCGGGACAGGGCCCTCTGGGGCCAACGTCCTGACTTTC. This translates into CASSIGTGPSGANVLTF.

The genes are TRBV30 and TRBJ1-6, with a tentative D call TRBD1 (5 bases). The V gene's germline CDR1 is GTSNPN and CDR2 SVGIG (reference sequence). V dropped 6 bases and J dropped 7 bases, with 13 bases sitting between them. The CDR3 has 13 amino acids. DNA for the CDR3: TGTGCCTGTGAGGAGCAGGGCAATTCACCCCTCCACTTT. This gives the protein CACEEQGNSPLHF.

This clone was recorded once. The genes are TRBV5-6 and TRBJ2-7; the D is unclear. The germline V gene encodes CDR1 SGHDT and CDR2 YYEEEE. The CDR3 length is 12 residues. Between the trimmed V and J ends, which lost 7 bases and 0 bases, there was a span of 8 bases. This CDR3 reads CASSVGSYEQYF. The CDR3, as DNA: TGTGCCAGCTCGGTGGGCTCCTACGAGCAGTACTTC.

In DNA form, the CDR3 reads TGTGCCACCAGCCGATCGGGGACATATACTGGAAACACCATATATTTT. Its protein product is CATSRSGTYTGNTIYF. The chain combines TRBV15 with TRBJ1-3, with D tentatively TRBD1 (6 bases). The CDR3 sequence is 16 residues long. The germline V and J ends were trimmed by 5 bases and 2 bases, with 16 bases remaining between them. Germline assignment: CDR1 LNHNV and CDR2 YYDKDF (reference sequence).

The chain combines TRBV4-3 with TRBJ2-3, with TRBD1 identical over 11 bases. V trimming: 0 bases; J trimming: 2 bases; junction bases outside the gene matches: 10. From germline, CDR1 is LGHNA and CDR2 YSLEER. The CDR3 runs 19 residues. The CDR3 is CASSQDQSDRGLLTDTQYF. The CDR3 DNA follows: TGCGCCAGCAGCCAAGATCAATCGGACAGGGGGCTCCTCACAGATACGCAGTATTTT.

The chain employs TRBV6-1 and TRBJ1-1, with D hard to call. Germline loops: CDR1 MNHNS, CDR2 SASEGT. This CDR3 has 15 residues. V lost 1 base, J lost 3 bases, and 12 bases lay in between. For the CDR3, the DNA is TGTGCCAGCAGTGAAGATCTCGCTCCGTACACTGAAGCTTTCTTT. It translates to CASSEDLAPYTEAFF.

The CDR3 is CASRARGLGWYEQFF. CDR3 bases: TGTGCCAGCAGGGCGAGGGGCCTAGGTTGGTATGAGCAGTTCTTC. V usage is TRBV27 and J usage is TRBJ2-1, with D tentatively TRBD1 or TRBD2 (5 bases each). CDR3 size: 15 residues. In germline, CDR1 is MNHEY, CDR2 SMNVEV (reference sequence). Trimming cost V 6 bases and J 8 bases, with 20 bases left between them.

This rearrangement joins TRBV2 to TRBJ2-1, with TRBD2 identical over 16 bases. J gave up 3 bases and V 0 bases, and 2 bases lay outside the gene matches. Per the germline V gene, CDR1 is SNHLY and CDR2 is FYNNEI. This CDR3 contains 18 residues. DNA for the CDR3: TGTGCCAGCAGTGAAGCGGGACTAGCGGGGGGGCGCTACAATGAGCAGTTCTTC. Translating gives CASSEAGLAGGRYNEQFF.

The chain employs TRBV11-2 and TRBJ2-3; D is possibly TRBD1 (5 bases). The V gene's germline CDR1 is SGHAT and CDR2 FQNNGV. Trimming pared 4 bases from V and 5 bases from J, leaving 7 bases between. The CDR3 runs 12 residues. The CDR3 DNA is TGTGCCAGCAGCTCGCAGGGAGATACGCAGTATTTT. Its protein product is CASSSQGDTQYF. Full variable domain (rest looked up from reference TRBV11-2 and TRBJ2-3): EAGVAQSPRYKIIEKRQSVAFWCNPISGHATLYWYQQILGQGPKLLIQFQNNGVVDDSQLPKDRFSAERLKGVDSTLKIQPAKLEDSAVYLCASSSQGDTQYFGPGTRLTVL.

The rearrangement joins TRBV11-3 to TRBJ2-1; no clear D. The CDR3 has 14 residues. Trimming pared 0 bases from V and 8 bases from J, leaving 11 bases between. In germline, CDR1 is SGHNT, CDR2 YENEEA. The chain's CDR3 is CASSLDPGEDEQFF. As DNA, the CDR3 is TGTGCCAGCAGCTTAGATCCCGGAGAGGATGAGCAGTTCTTC.

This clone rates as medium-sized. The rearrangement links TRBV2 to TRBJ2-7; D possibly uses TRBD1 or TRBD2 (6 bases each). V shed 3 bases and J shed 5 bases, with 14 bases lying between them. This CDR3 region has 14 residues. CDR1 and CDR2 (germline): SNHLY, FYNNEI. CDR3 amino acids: CASSEVRGLNEQYF. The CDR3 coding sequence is TGTGCCAGCAGTGAGGTCCGGGGGCTGAACGAGCAGTACTTC.

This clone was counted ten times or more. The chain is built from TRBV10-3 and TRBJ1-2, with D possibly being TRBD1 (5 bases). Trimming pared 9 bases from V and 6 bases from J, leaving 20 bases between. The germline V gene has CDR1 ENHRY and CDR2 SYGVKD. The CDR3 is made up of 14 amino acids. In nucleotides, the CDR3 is TGTGCCATTCAAAGTGGGGACGGACGGAATGGCTACACCTTC. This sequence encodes CAIQSGDGRNGYTF.

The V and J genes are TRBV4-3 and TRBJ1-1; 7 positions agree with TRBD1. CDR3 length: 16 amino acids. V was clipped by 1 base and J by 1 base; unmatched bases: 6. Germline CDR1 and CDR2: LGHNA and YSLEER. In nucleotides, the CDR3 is TGCGCCAGCAGCCAAGGAACCGGGACAGCGAACACTGAAGCTTTCTTT. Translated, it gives CASSQGTGTANTEAFF.

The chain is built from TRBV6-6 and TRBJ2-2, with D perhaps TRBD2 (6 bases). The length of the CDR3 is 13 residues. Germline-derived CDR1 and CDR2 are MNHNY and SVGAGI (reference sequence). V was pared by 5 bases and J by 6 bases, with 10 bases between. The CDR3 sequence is CASSPPGAGELFF. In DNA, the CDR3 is TGTGCCAGCAGTCCCCCGGGGGCCGGGGAGCTGTTTTTT.

The CDR3 spells CASGGGTEAFF. The CDR3 DNA sequence: TGTGCCAGCGGAGGGGGAACTGAAGCTTTCTTT. The chain couples TRBV25-1 to TRBJ1-1, with D possibly matching TRBD1 (6 bases). There are 11 residues in the CDR3. The germline V and J ends were trimmed by 8 bases and 5 bases, with 9 bases remaining between them. CDR1 and CDR2 (germline): MGHDK, SYGVNS.